These 19 T cell receptor beta chains share one sample of origin, sequenced in a study of Tregs in tolerant kidney transplant recipients. The protocol was immunoSEQ multiplex PCR, while the TCRdb copy is restricted to in-frame clones and leaves out a portion. The sample includes about 30,000 clones. Specimen: CD8+ T cells from blood, collected before the transplant. The source of these receptors is a human donor who received a combined kidney and bone marrow transplant.

With regard to this clone: The CDR3 end falls 3 residues outside the read, so it is completed with the germline J gene. The chain recombines TRBV2 with TRBJ2-6, with 7 bases identical to TRBD1. In germline, CDR1 is SNHLY, CDR2 FYNNEI. V lost 6 bases, J lost 0 bases, and 8 bases stayed unmatched. This CDR3 region has 17 residues. CDR3 amino acids: CASSPGQPLSGANVLTF. The CDR3 bases that were read are TGTGCCAGCAGCCCGGGACAGCCCCTCTCTGGGGCCAACGTC.

Of note for this clone: The CDR3 end falls 3 residues outside the read, so it is completed with the germline J gene. The chain has TRBV6-1 and TRBJ1-1, with D perhaps matching TRBD1 (5 bases). Germline assignment: CDR1 MNHNS and CDR2 SASEGT. The CDR3 length is 14 residues. V was shortened by 2 bases and J by 4 bases, with 11 bases between the two germline ends. CDR3 sequence: CASSELEGSTEAFF. The sequenced CDR3 bases are TGTGCCAGCAGTGAATTGGAGGGGAGCACTGAA.

With respect to this clone: From the germline J gene comes the end of the CDR3, since the read stops 3 residues before it. V gene TRBV5-1 combines with J gene TRBJ2-7, with D perhaps TRBD1 (6 bases). The CDR3 extends over 13 amino acids. CDR1 SGHRS and CDR2 YFSETQ come from the germline V gene. Trimming took off 2 bases at V and 2 bases at J, with 8 bases between the two ends. The CDR3 sequence is CASSFGQTYEQYF. The CDR3 bases that were read are TGCGCCAGCAGCTTCGGACAGACCTACGAG.

In regard to this clone: The read finishes 3 residues shy of the CDR3 end, and the germline J gene is used to complete it. The chain is built from TRBV6-1 and TRBJ2-1; D is perhaps TRBD1 (5 bases). Germline CDR1 is MNHNS and CDR2 is SASEGT. The V gene lost 2 bases and the J gene lost 3 bases, with 20 bases spanning the gap. The CDR3 is made up of 18 amino acids. The chain's CDR3 is CASSEYRLQSSIYNEQFF. The sequenced CDR3 bases are TGTGCCAGCAGTGAATACAGGTTACAAAGCTCCATCTACAATGAG.

Regarding this clone: The missing CDR3 end, 3 residues past where the read stops, is filled in from the germline J gene. The chain uses TRBV20-1 and TRBJ1-2, with D perhaps matching TRBD1 (5 bases). V lost 0 bases and J lost 7, with 15 bases in between. The CDR3 consists of 14 residues. Looked up from germline, CDR1 is DFQATT and CDR2 is SNEGSKA (reference sequence). Here the CDR3 reads CSAREPTGPRGYTF. Incomplete CDR3 DNA: TGCAGTGCTAGAGAGCCAACAGGTCCCCGTGGC.

Worth noting for this clone: The CDR3 end is not reached by the read, which stops 3 residues before it; the germline J gene fills it in. The genes are TRBV10-3 and TRBJ1-1; a possible D gene is TRBD1 (5 bases). The CDR3 extends over 15 amino acids. V was shortened by 3 bases and J by 1 base, with 12 bases between the two germline ends. The germline V gene encodes CDR1 ENHRY and CDR2 SYGVKD. Incomplete CDR3 DNA: TGTGCCATCAGTGAATATTTAGGGGAGAACACTGAA. It yields the protein CAISEYLGENTE. The whole CDR3 region reads CAISEYLGENTEAFF.

Details on this clone: The CDR3 extends 3 residues past the end of the read, so its final part is completed from the germline J gene. The rearrangement uses TRBV19 and TRBJ1-3; D remains ambiguous. V was pared by 1 base and J by 4 bases, with 5 bases between. CDR3 length: 13 amino acids. CDR1 LNHDA and CDR2 SQIVND come from the germline V gene (reference sequence). The covered CDR3 bases are TGTGCCAGTAGTATAGGGCCCGGAAACACC. Residues: CASSIGPGNT. The whole CDR3 is CASSIGPGNTIYF.

Concerning this clone: Read coverage stops 3 residues before the CDR3 terminus; the germline J gene supplies the remainder. The chain has TRBV15 and TRBJ2-5, with TRBD2 matching over 10 bases. Germline V gene lookup returns CDR1 LNHNV and CDR2 YYDKDF (reference sequence). Losses at the gene ends were 2 bases for V and 4 bases for J; bases not matched to a gene: 4. The CDR3 extends over 15 amino acids. The sequenced part of the CDR3 DNA is TGTGCCACCAGCAGACTAGCGGGAGACGGAGAGACC. Protein sequence: CATSRLAGDGET. The whole CDR3 protein is CATSRLAGDGETQYF.

To note about this clone: The read stops 3 residues short of the end of the CDR3; the missing end is completed from the germline J gene. The chain is built from TRBV6-2 or TRBV6-3 and TRBJ1-2, with a tentative D call TRBD1 (6 bases). Per the germline V gene, CDR1 is MNHEY and CDR2 is SVGEGT. The CDR3 has 16 amino acids. V dropped 0 bases and J dropped 2 bases, with 13 bases sitting between them. Incomplete CDR3 DNA: TGTGCCAGCAGTTACTCGAGGAGACAGGCCAACTATGGC. It translates to CASSYSRRQANYG. The CDR3 in full is CASSYSRRQANYGYTF.

CDR3 bases read: TGTGCCAGCAGTGTATATAGCGGGATAAACTACGAG. Protein product: CASSVYSGINYE. The full CDR3 protein is CASSVYSGINYEQYF. The rearrangement uses TRBV2 and TRBJ2-7; 8 bases agree with TRBD2. The read terminates 3 residues ahead of where the CDR3 ends, so the germline J gene completes it. Trimming at V came to 4 bases and at J to 3 bases, leaving 8 bases not matched to a gene. CDR3 length: 15 residues. Germline values: CDR1 SNHLY, CDR2 FYNNEI.

A note on this clone: The CDR3 end falls 3 residues outside the read, so it is completed with the germline J gene. The rearrangement joins TRBV30 to TRBJ2-2; the D gene is possibly TRBD1 (6 bases). Per the germline V gene, CDR1 is GTSNPN and CDR2 is SVGIG (reference sequence). The V end was cut by 2 bases, the J end by 1 base, with 17 bases between. The CDR3 totals 17 residues. The CDR3 sequence is CAWSLKTGFRNTGELFF. Partial CDR3 DNA: TGTGCCTGGAGTCTTAAAACAGGGTTCCGGAACACCGGGGAG. Complete variable domain (other parts from reference TRBV30 and TRBJ2-2): SQTIHQWPATLVQPVGSPLSLECTVEGTSNPNLYWYRQAAGRGLQLLFYSVGIGQISSEVPQNLSASRPQDRQFILSSKKLLLSDSGFYLCAWSLKTGFRNTGELFFGEGSRLTVL.

Points on this clone: From the germline J gene comes the end of the CDR3, since the read stops 3 residues before it. In the same sample, other DNA sequences code for this CDR3. V and J are TRBV19 and TRBJ2-7, with 8 bases fitting TRBD2. Germline assignment: CDR1 LNHDA and CDR2 SQIVND (reference sequence). V shed 6 bases, J shed 0 bases, and the junction held 7 bases outside the gene matches. CDR3 length: 15 amino acids. The CDR3 is CASSIPTSGSYEQYF. CDR3 bases read: TGTGCCAGTAGCATCCCAACTAGCGGCTCCTACGAG.

Details on this clone: The CDR3 extends 3 residues past the end of the read, so its final part is completed from the germline J gene. This chain uses TRBV5-1 with TRBJ2-7; perhaps TRBD1 as D (5 bases). CDR3 length: 14 amino acids. Germline V gene sequence: CDR1 SGHRS, CDR2 YFSETQ. Trimming shortened V by 1 base and J by 3 bases, and 11 bases separated the two germline ends. The CDR3 loop reads CASSLLPDSYEQYF. The CDR3 DNA, read in part, is TGCGCCAGCAGCTTGCTACCTGACAGCTACGAG. Together with reference TRBV5-1 and TRBJ2-7, the CDR3 gives the full variable domain: KAGVTQTPRYLIKTRGQQVTLSCSPISGHRSVSWYQQTPGQGLQFLFEYFSETQRNKGNFPGRFSGRQFSNSRSEMNVSTLELGDSALYLCASSLLPDSYEQYFGPGTRLTVT.

In regard to this clone: The CDR3 is cut off 3 residues early in the read; its end comes from the germline J gene. The chain is built from TRBV4-2 and TRBJ2-3, with 15 nucleotides matching TRBD2. The V gene's germline CDR1 is LGHNA and CDR2 YNFKEQ. With V trimmed by 4 bases and J by 0 bases, 11 bases remained unmatched. The CDR3 covers 20 residues. CDR3 region: CASSPGPGLAGGSSTDTQYF. The sequenced CDR3 bases are TGTGCCAGCAGCCCGGGCCCGGGACTAGCGGGAGGATCTAGCACAGATACG.

Comment on this clone: The DNA ends 3 residues before the CDR3 does, and the rest of the CDR3 is filled in from the germline J gene. J is TRBJ1-1 and V is TRBV5-1; D is ambiguous. Germline values: CDR1 SGHRS, CDR2 YFSETQ. Trimming removed 1 base from V and 3 bases from J, with 10 bases in between. The CDR3 has 14 residues. CDR3 bases read: TGCGCCAGCAGCTTGCGGGGTGGGGACACTGAA. Its translation is CASSLRGGDTE. The full CDR3 is CASSLRGGDTEAFF.

This CDR3 reads CASSLTETDRETQYF. The CDR3 bases that were read are TGTGCCAGCAGCCTTACAGAGACCGACAGAGAGACC. This rearrangement joins TRBV7-9 to TRBJ2-5; tentatively, D is TRBD1 (5 bases). The read ends 3 residues shy of where the CDR3 ends; the end is completed using the germline J gene. The CDR3 has 15 amino acids. The germline V gene encodes CDR1 SEHNR and CDR2 FQNEAQ (reference sequence). With 5 bases removed from V and 4 bases from J, the gap between germline ends came to 17 bases. The full variable domain, in which reference TRBV7-9 and TRBJ2-5 provide the parts outside the CDR3, is DTGVSQNPRHKITKRGQNVTFRCDPISEHNRLYWYRQTLGQGPEFLTYFQNEAQLEKSRLLSDRFSAERPKGSFSTLEIQRTEQGDSAMYLCASSLTETDRETQYFGPGTRLLVL.

Worth noting for this clone: The read stops 3 residues short of the end of the CDR3; the missing end is completed from the germline J gene. This chain links TRBV27 with TRBJ2-1; D might be TRBD2 (7 bases). Germline values: CDR1 MNHEY, CDR2 SMNVEV (reference sequence). The CDR3 covers 13 residues. The V gene lost 7 bases and the J gene lost 6 bases, with 13 bases spanning the gap. This chain's CDR3 is CASTLGGGNEQFF. CDR3 DNA (partial): TGTGCCAGCACATTAGGGGGGGGCAATGAG.

As for this clone: Sequencing ends 3 residues short of the CDR3 end; the germline J gene provides the rest. V usage is TRBV19 and J usage is TRBJ2-2, with 8 bases identical to TRBD1. In germline, CDR1 is LNHDA, CDR2 SQIVND (reference sequence). After removal of 3 bases from V and 4 bases from J, the junction contained 10 bases not matched to a gene. The CDR3 runs to 17 residues. The CDR3 sequence is CASSINDRGRGTGELFF. The covered CDR3 bases are TGTGCCAGTAGTATCAACGACAGGGGAAGGGGCACCGGGGAG.

A note on this clone: Read coverage stops 3 residues before the CDR3 terminus; the germline J gene supplies the remainder. V and J are TRBV18 and TRBJ2-7; 8 positions match TRBD2. The trim removed 1 base at V and 2 bases at J, leaving 4 bases unmatched. The CDR3 loop spans 15 amino acids. CDR1 and CDR2 from the germline V gene are KGHSH and LQKENI. The chain's CDR3 is CASSPRSGVTYEQYF. The part of the CDR3 DNA that was read is TGTGCCAGCTCACCACGTAGCGGGGTAACCTACGAG.